Detailed here is one TCR beta chain. Its antigen is undetermined. One junction end does not reproduce the germline sequence, and a read error may be involved. CDR1 is LNHDA and CDR2 is SQIVND in the germline V gene (reference sequence). This CDR3 contains 13 residues. These data come from a study of T cell repertoires in cytomegalovirus infection. TCRdb re-derived calls from the reads in MiXCR, one entry per CDR3 protein. The table lists about half a million distinct CDR3 sequences, around a third of them singletons. The TCR comes from a human donor in good health (CMV status not recorded). Some clones in this sample may be carry-over from other donors' samples. The source material was cultured PBMCs, sampled from culture after CMV antigen stimulation. The gene calls are TRBV19 and TRBJ1-2, with a possible D match to TRBD1 (6 bases). As DNA, the CDR3 is TGTGCCACTAGTGGGGGGGCGCTAGGAGGCTACACCTTC. This codes for CATSGGALGGYTF.